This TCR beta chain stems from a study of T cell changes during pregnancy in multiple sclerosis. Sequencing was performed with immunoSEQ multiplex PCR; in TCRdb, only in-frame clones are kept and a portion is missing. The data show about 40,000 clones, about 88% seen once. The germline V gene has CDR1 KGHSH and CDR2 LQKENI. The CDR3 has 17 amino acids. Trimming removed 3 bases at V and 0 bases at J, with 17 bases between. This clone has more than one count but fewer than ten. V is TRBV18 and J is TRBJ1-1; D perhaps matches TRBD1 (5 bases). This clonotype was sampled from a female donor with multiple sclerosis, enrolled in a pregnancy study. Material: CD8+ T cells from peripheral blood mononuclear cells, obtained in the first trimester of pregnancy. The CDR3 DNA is TGTGCCAGCTCACCTCTTCCCCAGGGCCGAATGAACACTGAAGCTTTCTTT. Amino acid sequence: CASSPLPQGRMNTEAFF. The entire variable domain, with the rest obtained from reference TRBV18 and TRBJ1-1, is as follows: NAGVMQNPRHLVRRRGQEARLRCSPMKGHSHVYWYRQLPEEGLKFMVYLQKENIIDESGMPKERFSAEFPKEGPSILRIQQVVRGDSAAYFCASSPLPQGRMNTEAFFGQGTRLTVV.